The rows below give T cell receptor beta chains drawn from one sample of a study of radiotherapy plus CTLA-4 blockade in lung cancer. Some clones are missing from TCRdb's copy, which holds only in-frame ones; the method was immunoSEQ multiplex PCR. The sample includes some 70,000 clones, approximately 79% of them seen just once. Here the sequenced sample was peripheral blood, taken from a patient treated with radiotherapy plus ipilimumab. The receptors here all came from a human donor with non-small cell lung cancer who had a complete response to radiotherapy plus ipilimumab. CDR3s leave out the opening cysteine and the closing phenylalanine or tryptophan.

>TRBV7-9|TRBJ2-1
ASSSTSGGAYNEQF
>TRBV10-3|TRBJ2-7
AISESYRQGGYEQY
>TRBV28|TRBJ2-7
ASSLQSNTYSYEQY
>TRBV15|TRBJ1-2
ATSRGGRGGGYT
>TRBV5-1|TRBJ2-1
ASSLPGTANEQF
>TRBV11-2|TRBJ1-3
ASRPAYSGNTIY
>TRBV25-1|TRBJ2-5
ASSELAGGGRETQY
>TRBV7-2|TRBJ1-1
ASSPVFFEAF
>TRBV18|TRBJ1-4
ASSPPGRTYGEKLF
>TRBV11-2|TRBJ1-2
ASSLGGYGYT
>TRBV18|TRBJ2-5
ASSPILEETQY
>TRBV4-3|TRBJ1-3
ASSQARRGSGNTIY
>TRBV6-6|TRBJ1-2
ASRDGANYGYT
>TRBV10-2|TRBJ1-5
ASSAEYQPQH
>TRBV2|TRBJ1-2
ATSVPSVFYGYT
>TRBV29-1|TRBJ2-1
SAPQGAGNEQF
>TRBV5-1|TRBJ1-5
ASSEGTGSRNQPQH
>TRBV14|TRBJ2-2
ASSPLAGGVGELF
>TRBV30|TRBJ1-3
AWSWAVSGNTIY
>TRBV7-9|TRBJ1-2
ASSLTAGVDYGYT
>TRBV6-5|TRBJ1-1
ASSPRQAKIEAF
>TRBV19|TRBJ2-3
ASSIDLAGGAYNTQY
>TRBV30|TRBJ2-7
AWSREGGRYEQY
>TRBV2|TRBJ2-3
ASSEEGNTDTQY
>TRBV6-5|TRBJ1-1
ASSNRVGNTEAF
>TRBV18|TRBJ2-1
ASSLLGSYNEQF
>TRBV15|TRBJ2-3
ATSSLTDTQY
>TRBV5-1|TRBJ1-4
ASSFTGGMNEKLF
>TRBV11-2|TRBJ2-5
ASSAGLGGETQY
>TRBV4-1|TRBJ1-3
ASSQDQGRLAGNTIY
>TRBV14|TRBJ2-3
ASSQEGRGRWEY
>TRBV2|TRBJ1-5
ASRWRTGYSNQPQH
>TRBV6-5|TRBJ2-5
ASSSRGLGETQY
>TRBV28|TRBJ2-3
ASSMGGSTDTQY